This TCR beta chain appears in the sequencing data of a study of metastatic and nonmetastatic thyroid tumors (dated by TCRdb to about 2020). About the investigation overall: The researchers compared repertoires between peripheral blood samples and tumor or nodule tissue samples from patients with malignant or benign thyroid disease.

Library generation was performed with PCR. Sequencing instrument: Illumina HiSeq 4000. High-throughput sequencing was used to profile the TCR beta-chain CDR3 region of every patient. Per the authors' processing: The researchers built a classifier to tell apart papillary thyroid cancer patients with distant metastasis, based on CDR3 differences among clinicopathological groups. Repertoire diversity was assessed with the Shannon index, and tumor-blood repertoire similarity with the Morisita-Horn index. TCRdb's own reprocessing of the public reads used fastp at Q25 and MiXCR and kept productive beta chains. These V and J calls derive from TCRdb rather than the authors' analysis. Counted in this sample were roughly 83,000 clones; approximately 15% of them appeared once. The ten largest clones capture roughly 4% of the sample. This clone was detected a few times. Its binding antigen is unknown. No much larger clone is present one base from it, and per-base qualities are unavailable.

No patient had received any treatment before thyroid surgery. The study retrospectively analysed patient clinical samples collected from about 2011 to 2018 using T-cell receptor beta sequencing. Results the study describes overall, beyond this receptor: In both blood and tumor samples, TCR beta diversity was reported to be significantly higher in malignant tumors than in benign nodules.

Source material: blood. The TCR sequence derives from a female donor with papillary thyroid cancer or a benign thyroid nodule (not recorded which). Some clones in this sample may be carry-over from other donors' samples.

DNA sequence: TGTGCCAGCAGGTTGCCGGGACTGGGCACCGGGGAGCTGTTTTTT. Protein translation: CASRLPGLGTGELFF. The chain joins TRBV6-1 to TRBJ2-2; TRBD2 might be the D gene, on 6 matching bases. V loses 6 bases of germline sequence and J loses 4 bases, and the interval between the two ends is 15 bases. The CDR3 runs 15 amino acids, cysteine and phenylalanine included. CDR3 DNA only is kept here, 45 bases in frame from base 1. Per the germline V gene, MNHNS is the CDR1 and SASEGT is the CDR2.